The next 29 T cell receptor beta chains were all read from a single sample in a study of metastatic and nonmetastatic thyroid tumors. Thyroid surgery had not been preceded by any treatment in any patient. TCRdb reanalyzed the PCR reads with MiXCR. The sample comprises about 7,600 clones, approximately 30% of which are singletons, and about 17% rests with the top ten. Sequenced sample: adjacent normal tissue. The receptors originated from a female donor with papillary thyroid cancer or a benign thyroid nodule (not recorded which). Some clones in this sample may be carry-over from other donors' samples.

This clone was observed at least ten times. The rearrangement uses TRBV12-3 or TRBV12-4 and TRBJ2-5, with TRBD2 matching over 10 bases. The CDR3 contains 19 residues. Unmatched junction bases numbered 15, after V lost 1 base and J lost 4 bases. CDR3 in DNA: TGTGCCAGCAGTTTAGTCCACCCCCGACTAGCGGGTGGGGGAGAGACCCAGTACTTC. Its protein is CASSLVHPRLAGGGETQYF.

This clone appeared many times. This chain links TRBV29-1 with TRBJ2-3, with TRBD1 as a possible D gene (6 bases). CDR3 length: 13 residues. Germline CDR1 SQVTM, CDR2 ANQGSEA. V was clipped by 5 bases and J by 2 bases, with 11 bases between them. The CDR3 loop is CSVLQGYTDTQYF. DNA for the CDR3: TGCAGCGTTTTACAGGGATACACAGATACGCAGTATTTT.

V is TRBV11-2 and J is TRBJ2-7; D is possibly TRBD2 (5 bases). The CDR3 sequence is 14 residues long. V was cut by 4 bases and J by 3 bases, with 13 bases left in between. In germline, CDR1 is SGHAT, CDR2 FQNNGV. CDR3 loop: CASSSRTGFYEQYF. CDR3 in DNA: TGTGCCAGCAGCTCCCGGACTGGATTCTACGAGCAGTACTTC.

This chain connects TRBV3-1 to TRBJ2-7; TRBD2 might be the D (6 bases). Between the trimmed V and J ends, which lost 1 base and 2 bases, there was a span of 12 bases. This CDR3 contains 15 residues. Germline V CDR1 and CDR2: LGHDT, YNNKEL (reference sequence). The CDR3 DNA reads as TGTGCCAGCAGCCAAGGCGGCGGGATAACCTACGAGCAGTACTTC. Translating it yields CASSQGGGITYEQYF.

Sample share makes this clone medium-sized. The CDR3: CASSLLRGGETQYF. Written as DNA, the CDR3 is TGTGCCAGCAGCCTCCTCAGGGGAGGGGAGACCCAGTACTTC. The chain uses TRBV12-3 or TRBV12-4 and TRBJ2-5, with D possibly being TRBD2 (7 bases). The ends were cut back, 6 bases at V and 5 bases at J, with 16 bases in the middle. The CDR3 runs to 14 residues.

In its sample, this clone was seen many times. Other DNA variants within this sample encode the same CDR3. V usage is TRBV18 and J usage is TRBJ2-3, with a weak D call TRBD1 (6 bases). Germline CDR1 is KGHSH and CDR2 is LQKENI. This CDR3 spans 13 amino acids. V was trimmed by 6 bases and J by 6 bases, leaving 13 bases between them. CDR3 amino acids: CASSDSKGDTQYF. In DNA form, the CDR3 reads TGTGCCAGCTCGGACAGCAAAGGGGATACGCAGTATTTT.

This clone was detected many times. This chain's CDR3 is CASSRAGVNYEQYF. As DNA, the CDR3 is TGTGCCAGCAGTCGAGCGGGAGTGAACTACGAGCAGTACTTC. V is TRBV5-4 and J is TRBJ2-7; 8 bases are shared with TRBD2. Per the germline V gene, CDR1 is SGHNT and CDR2 is YYREEE (reference sequence). CDR3 length equals 14 residues. The J segment lost 3 bases and the V segment lost 5 bases, leaving 7 bases of the junction unmatched.

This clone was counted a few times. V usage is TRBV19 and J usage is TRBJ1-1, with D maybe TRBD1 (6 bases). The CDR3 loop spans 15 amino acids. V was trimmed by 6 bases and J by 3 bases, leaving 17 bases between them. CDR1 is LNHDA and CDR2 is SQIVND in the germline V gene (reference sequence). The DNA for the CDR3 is TGTGCCAGTAGGGACGGAAAACAGGGATACACTGAAGCTTTCTTT. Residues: CASRDGKQGYTEAFF.

The CDR3 DNA reads as TGTGCCAGCAGTACAACAGGGGAAAAACTGTTTTTT. Translating gives CASSTTGEKLFF. The rearrangement uses TRBV2 and TRBJ1-4; possibly TRBD1 for D (6 bases). V lost 5 bases and J lost 8, with 9 bases in between. The CDR3 spans 12 residues. The germline CDR1 and CDR2 sequences are SNHLY and FYNNEI.

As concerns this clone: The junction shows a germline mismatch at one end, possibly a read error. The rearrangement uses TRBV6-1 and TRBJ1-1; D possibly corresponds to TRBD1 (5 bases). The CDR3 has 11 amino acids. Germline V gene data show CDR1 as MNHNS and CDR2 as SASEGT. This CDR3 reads CSTGGRTEPFF. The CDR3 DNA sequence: TGTTCAACCGGGGGGAGGACTGAACCTTTCTTT.

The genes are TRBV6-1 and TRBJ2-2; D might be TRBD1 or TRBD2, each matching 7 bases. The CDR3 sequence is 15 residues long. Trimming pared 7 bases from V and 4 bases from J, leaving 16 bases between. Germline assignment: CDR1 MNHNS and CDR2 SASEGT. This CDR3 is CASTPGGALTGELFF. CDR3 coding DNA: TGTGCCAGCACCCCAGGGGGGGCCCTCACCGGGGAGCTGTTTTTT.

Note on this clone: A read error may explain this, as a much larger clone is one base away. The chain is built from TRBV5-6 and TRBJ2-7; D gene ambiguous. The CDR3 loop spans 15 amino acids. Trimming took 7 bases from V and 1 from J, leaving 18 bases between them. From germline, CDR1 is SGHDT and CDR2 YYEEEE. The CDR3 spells CASGKDLGQSYEQYF. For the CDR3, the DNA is TGTGCCAGCGGCAAGGATCTGGGCCAGTCCTACGAGCAGTACTTC.

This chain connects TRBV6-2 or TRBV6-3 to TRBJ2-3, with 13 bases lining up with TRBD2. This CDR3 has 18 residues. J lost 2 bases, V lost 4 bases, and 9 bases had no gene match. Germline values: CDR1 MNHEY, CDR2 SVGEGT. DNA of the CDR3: TGTGCCAGCAGTTTTACCAGGACTAGCGGGAGATCCACAGATACGCAGTATTTT. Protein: CASSFTRTSGRSTDTQYF.

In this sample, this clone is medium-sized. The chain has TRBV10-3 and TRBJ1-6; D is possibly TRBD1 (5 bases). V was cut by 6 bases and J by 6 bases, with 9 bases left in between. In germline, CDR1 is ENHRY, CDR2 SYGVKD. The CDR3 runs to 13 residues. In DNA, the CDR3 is TGTGCCATCAGGGGGGAGGGTAATTCACCCCTCCACTTT. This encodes CAIRGEGNSPLHF.

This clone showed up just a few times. CDR3 residues: CASSPPLAGGSNTQYF. For the CDR3, the DNA is TGTGCCAGCTCACCCCCACTAGCGGGAGGGTCGAATACGCAGTATTTT. The gene calls are TRBV18 and TRBJ2-3; 13 positions match TRBD2. This CDR3 has 16 residues. Looked up from germline, CDR1 is KGHSH and CDR2 is LQKENI. The V gene end was trimmed by 3 bases and the J gene end by 7 bases; junction bases not matched to a gene: 7. Full variable domain (outside the CDR3, taken from reference TRBV18 and TRBJ2-3): NAGVMQNPRHLVRRRGQEARLRCSPMKGHSHVYWYRQLPEEGLKFMVYLQKENIIDESGMPKERFSAEFPKEGPSILRIQQVVRGDSAAYFCASSPPLAGGSNTQYFGPGTRLTVL.

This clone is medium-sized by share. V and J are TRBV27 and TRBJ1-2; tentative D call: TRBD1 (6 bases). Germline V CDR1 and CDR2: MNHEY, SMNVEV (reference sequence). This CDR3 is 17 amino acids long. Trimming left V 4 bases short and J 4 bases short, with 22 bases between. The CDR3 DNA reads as TGTGCCAGCAGTTCGGGACCGGGGGGCACGATTCTCTATGGCTACACCTTC. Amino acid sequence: CASSSGPGGTILYGYTF.

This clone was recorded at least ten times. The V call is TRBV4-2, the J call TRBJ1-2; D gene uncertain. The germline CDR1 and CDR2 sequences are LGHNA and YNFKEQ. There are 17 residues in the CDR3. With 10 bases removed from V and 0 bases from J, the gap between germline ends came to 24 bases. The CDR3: CATLGFSVLQTNYGYTF. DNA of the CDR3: TGTGCCACCCTAGGCTTTAGCGTACTGCAGACTAACTATGGCTACACCTTC.

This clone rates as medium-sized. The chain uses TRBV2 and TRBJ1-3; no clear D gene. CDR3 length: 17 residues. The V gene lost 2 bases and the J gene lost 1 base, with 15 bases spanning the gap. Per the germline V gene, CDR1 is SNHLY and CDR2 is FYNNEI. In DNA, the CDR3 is TGTGCCAGCAGTGAATACCGCACTACCCGGTCTGGAAACACCATATATTTT. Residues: CASSEYRTTRSGNTIYF.

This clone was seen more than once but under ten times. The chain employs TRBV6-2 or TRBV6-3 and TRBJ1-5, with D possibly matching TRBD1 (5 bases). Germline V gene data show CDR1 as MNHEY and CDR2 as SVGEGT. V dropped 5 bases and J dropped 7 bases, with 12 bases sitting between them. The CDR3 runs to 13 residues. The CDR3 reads CASSRDLGQPQHF. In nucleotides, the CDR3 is TGTGCCAGCAGTCGGGACCTGGGGCAGCCCCAGCATTTT.

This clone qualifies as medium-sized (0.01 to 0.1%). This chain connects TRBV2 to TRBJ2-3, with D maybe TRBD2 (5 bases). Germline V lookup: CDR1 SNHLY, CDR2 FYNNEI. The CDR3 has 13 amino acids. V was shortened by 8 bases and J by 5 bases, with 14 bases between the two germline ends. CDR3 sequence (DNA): TGTGCCAGCTCTGCGGAACGGGGAGATACGCAGTATTTT. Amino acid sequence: CASSAERGDTQYF. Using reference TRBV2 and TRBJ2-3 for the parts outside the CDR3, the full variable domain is EPEVTQTPSHQVTQMGQEVILRCVPISNHLYFYWYRQILGQKVEFLVSFYNNEISEKSEIFDDQFSVERPDGSNFTLKIRSTKLEDSAMYFCASSAERGDTQYFGPGTRLTVL.

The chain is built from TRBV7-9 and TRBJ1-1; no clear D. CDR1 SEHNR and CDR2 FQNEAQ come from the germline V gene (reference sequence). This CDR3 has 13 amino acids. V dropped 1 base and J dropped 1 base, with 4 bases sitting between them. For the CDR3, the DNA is TGTGCCAGCAGCTTAGAACAGAACACTGAAGCTTTCTTT. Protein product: CASSLEQNTEAFF. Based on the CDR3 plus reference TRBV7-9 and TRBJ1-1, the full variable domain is DTGVSQNPRHKITKRGQNVTFRCDPISEHNRLYWYRQTLGQGPEFLTYFQNEAQLEKSRLLSDRFSAERPKGSFSTLEIQRTEQGDSAMYLCASSLEQNTEAFFGQGTRLTVV.

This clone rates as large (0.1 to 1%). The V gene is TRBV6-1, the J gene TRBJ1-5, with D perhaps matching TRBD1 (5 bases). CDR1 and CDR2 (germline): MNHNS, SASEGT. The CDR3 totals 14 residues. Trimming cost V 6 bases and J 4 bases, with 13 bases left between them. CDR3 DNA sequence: TGTGCCAGCAGCAACCGGGACTGGAATCAGCCCCAGCATTTT. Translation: CASSNRDWNQPQHF.

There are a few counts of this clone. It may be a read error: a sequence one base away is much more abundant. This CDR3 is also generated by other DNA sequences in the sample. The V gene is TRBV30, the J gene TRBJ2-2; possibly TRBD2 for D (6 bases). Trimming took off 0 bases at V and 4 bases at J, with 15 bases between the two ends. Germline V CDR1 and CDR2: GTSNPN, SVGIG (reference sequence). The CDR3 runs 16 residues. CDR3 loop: CAWSVLPGRLTGELFF. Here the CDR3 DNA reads TGTGCCTGGAGTGTACTTCCAGGGAGGCTCACCGGGGAGCTGTTTTTT.

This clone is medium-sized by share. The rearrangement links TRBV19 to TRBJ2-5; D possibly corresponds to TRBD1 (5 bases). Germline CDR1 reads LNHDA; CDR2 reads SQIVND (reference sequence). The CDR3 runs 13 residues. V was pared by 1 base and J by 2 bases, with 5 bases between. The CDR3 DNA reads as TGTGCCAGTAGTATAGGACAGCAAGAGACCCAGTACTTC. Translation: CASSIGQQETQYF.

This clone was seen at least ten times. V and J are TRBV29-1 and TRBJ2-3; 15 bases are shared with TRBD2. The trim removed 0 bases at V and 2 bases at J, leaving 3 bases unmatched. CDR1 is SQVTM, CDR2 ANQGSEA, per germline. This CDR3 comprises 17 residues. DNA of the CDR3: TGCAGCGTTGAAGAGGGGACTAGCGGGAGGACCACAGATACGCAGTATTTT. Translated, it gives CSVEEGTSGRTTDTQYF.

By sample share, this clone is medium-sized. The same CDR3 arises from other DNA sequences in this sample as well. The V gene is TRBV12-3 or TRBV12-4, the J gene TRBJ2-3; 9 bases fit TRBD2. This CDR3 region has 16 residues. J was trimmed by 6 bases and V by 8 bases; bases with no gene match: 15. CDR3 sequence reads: CASARGGGRAGDTQYF. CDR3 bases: TGTGCCAGCGCACGGGGCGGCGGGAGGGCCGGGGATACGCAGTATTTT.

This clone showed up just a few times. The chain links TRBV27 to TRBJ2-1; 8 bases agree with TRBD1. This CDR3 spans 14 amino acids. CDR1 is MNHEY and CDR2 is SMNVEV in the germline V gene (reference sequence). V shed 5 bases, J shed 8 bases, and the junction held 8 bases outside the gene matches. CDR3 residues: CASSTTDRVHEQFF. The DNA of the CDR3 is TGTGCCAGCAGTACCACGGACAGGGTCCATGAGCAGTTCTTC.

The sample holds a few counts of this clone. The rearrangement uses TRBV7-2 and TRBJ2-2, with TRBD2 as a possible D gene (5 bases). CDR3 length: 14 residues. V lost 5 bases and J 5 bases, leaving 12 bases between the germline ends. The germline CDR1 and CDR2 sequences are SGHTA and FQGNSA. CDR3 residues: CASSPYRGTGELFF. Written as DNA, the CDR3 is TGTGCCAGCAGCCCCTACCGGGGAACCGGGGAGCTGTTTTTT.

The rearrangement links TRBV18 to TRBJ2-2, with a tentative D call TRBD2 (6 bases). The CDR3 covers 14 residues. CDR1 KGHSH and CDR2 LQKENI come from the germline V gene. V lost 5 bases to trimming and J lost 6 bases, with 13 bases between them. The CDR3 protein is CASSTSTNAGELFF. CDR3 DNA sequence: TGTGCCAGCTCAACTAGCACAAATGCCGGGGAGCTGTTTTTT.